In its sample, the clone carrying this T cell receptor beta chain was seen many times. Its target is not known. The source of the sample is a study of T cell repertoires in cytomegalovirus infection. Across the whole study: Both CMV infection and a matching HLA type were indicated by public TCR beta signatures.

The V end was cut by 3 bases, the J end by 1 base, with 7 bases between. The CDR3 loop spans 13 amino acids. Broader study findings: What dominated the ex vivo response were HLA-C-restricted CMV-specific TCR beta clonotypes. Carriage of CMV together with the relevant HLA was identifiable through cumulative public TCR beta family frequency.

MiXCR was run by TCRdb on the reads, yielding one entry per CDR3 protein. Altogether approximately 500,000 distinct CDR3 sequences are present, approximately 17% being singletons, with the ten largest covering about 24%. The origin of this receptor is a human donor in good health (CMV status not recorded). Some clones in this sample may be carry-over from other donors' samples. The rearrangement links TRBV12-3 or TRBV12-4 to TRBJ2-7; D gene unclear. Sequences were obtained from CD8+ T cells from PBMCs. The CDR3 loop is CASSFGISYEQYF. The DNA for the CDR3 is TGTGCCAGCAGTTTTGGGATTTCCTACGAGCAGTACTTC.